The rows below give T cell receptor beta chains drawn from one sample of a study of chemoradiotherapy in HPV16-positive cancers. The table came from immunoSEQ multiplex PCR; TCRdb's copy has only in-frame clones and leaves some out. Here the sample spans about 24,000 clones, about 90% being singletons. Sequenced material: blood, taken from a patient who underwent chemoradiotherapy. These receptors originate from a human donor with HPV-associated anogenital cancer. CDR3s include the opening cysteine and the closing phenylalanine or tryptophan. Fields, in order: D gene, V gene, clone size, CDR3 protein. D genes are given only for firm matches. Part of the rows lack a size; the others show once, few, many or a class for expanded clones.

>NA|TRBV6-5|NA
CASRPTGAYEQYF
>NA|TRBV30|NA
CAWSVYRGDTGELFF
>NA|TRBV6-6|NA
CASSYSIGSTRGEQYF
>NA|TRBV10-3|NA
CAISDDSFNEQFF
>NA|TRBV6-1|NA
CASSRGADNQPQHF
>NA|TRBV30|NA
CAWIPSWDTQYF
>TRBD2|TRBV19|NA
CASRGEGRDEQFF
>NA|TRBV20-1|NA
CSARVGETQYF
>NA|TRBV18|NA
CASSRDTLRGSNQPQHF
>TRBD2|TRBV11-3|NA
CASSSSRGGHTGELFF
>NA|TRBV6-5|NA
CASSWRPRDEQFF
>TRBD1|TRBV10-2|NA
CASSVDRGNYEQYF
>TRBD1|TRBV10-2|NA
CASRATGVGYGYTF
>NA|TRBV7-9|NA
CASGDGYGYTF
>NA|TRBV5-6|NA
CASSGRYEQYF
>NA|TRBV7-2|NA
CASSLVVSSGNTIYF
>TRBD1|TRBV14|NA
CASSQSRTGGYGYTF
>TRBD1|TRBV30|NA
CAWSPRTGALNQPQHF
>NA|TRBV2|NA
CASREVFSGANVLTF
>NA|TRBV4-2|NA
CASSPAGMNTEAFF
>TRBD2|TRBV5-1|NA
CASSLQGTSGSGQETQYF
>TRBD1|TRBV6-1|NA
CASTATGRETQYF
>NA|TRBV4-3|NA
CASSQGLSTGNGYTF
>TRBD1|TRBV5-1|NA
CASSFRDRVEQYF
>TRBD2|TRBV6-5|NA
CASGYSGRKTQYF
>NA|TRBV4-3|NA
CASSQGGLRDEKLFF
>NA|TRBV30|NA
CAILLTRSGNTIYF
>NA|TRBV5-1|NA
CASSLEGSRQYNSPLHF
>NA|TRBV5-8|NA
CASSLGSGRGRSTDTQYF
>NA|TRBV5-8|few
CASSAPGRTDTQYF
>NA|TRBV6-5|NA
CASSLTVNQPQHF
>TRBD2|TRBV5-1|NA
CASSSGTSRSYEQYF
>TRBD1|TRBV29-1|NA
CSVVPGQGVGYTF
>TRBD1|TRBV30|NA
CAWSGGTADAGSNQPQHF
>TRBD1|TRBV7-8|NA
CASSLAGTGQETQYF
>NA|TRBV6-5|NA
CASSYRGEAGNTIYF
>NA|TRBV20-1|NA
CSARGQAELFF
>NA|TRBV29-1|NA
CSVGDGVGTDTQYF
>NA|TRBV5-8|NA
CASSLVSGYSGANVLTF
>NA|TRBV19|NA
CASRGFKGLNTEAFF
>NA|TRBV9|NA
CASSVGPANSPLHF
>TRBD2|TRBV4-1|NA
CASRQAGGLTETQYF
>TRBD1|TRBV7-9|NA
CASSPDRGDGTEAFF
>TRBD1|TRBV5-1|NA
CASSLGTGTGSSYNSPLHF
>NA|TRBV6-5|NA
CASSPRGAYEQYF
>NA|TRBV2|NA
CASTGGNSYNEQFF
>NA|TRBV7-6|NA
CASSLAGGDGNTIYF
>TRBD1|TRBV2|NA
CASSLRDRDSPLHF
>TRBD1|TRBV5-6|NA
CASSLWVGQGNGYTF
>NA|TRBV7-6|few
CASSPSAGGLNTEAFF
>NA|TRBV5-4|NA
CASSLAPGNTEAFF
>TRBD1|TRBV29-1|NA
CSSTDRILGGAPNNEQFF
>NA|TRBV19|NA
CASHRTTNEKLFF
>TRBD1|TRBV6-5|NA
CASSWGQGFYNEQFF
>TRBD1|TRBV6-6|NA
CASSYSTGALYEQYF
>TRBD2|TRBV7-9|NA
CASSRTSGGLAEQYF
>NA|TRBV11-2|NA
CASSQRQAGTDTQYF
>NA|TRBV7-2|NA
CASSLETSNQPQHF
>TRBD1|TRBV19|NA
CASTPTGWEEKLFF
>NA|TRBV7-3|once
CASRLGMIGPYTGELFF